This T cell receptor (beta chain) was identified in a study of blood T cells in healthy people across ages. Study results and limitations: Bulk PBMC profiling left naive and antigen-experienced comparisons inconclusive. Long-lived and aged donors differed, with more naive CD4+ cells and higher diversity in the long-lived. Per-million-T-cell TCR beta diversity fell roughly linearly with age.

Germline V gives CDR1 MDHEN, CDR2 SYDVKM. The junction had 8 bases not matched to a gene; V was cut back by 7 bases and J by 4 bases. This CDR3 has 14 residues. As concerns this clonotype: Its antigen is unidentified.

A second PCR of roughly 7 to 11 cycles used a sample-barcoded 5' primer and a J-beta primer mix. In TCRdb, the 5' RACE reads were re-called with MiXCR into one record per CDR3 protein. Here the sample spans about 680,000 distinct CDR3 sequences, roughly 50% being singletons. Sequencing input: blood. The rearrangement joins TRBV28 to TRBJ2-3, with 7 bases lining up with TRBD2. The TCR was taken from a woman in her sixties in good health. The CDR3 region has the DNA TGTGCCAGCAACTTGGGCGGGAGCCCAGATACGCAGTATTTT. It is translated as CASNLGGSPDTQYF.